A single T cell receptor (beta chain) is shown here with its context. The data originate from a study of blood T cell repertoires in COVID-19. Original processing methods: Cell counts per sample came from amplifying reference gene primers. Only in-frame clones appear in the TCRdb table, and some are missing; sequencing was by immunoSEQ multiplex PCR. For V, J and clone size, that table is used; D and trimming come from the DNA. The sample lists over 60,000 clones, about 91% seen once, with around 9% in the top ten. CDR3 length equals 15 residues. Germline CDR1 LGHDT, CDR2 YNNKEL (reference sequence). Trimming took off 1 base at V and 0 bases at J, with 7 bases between the two ends.

Sequencing used peripheral blood. The sequence derives from a man older than 75 with acute or convalescent COVID-19. This chain links TRBV3-1 (or the pseudogene TRBV3-2) with TRBJ1-3; D is ambiguous. The CDR3 DNA reads TGTGCCAGCAGCCAAGTTCACAGCTCTGGAAACACCATATATTTT. This translates into CASSQVHSSGNTIYF.